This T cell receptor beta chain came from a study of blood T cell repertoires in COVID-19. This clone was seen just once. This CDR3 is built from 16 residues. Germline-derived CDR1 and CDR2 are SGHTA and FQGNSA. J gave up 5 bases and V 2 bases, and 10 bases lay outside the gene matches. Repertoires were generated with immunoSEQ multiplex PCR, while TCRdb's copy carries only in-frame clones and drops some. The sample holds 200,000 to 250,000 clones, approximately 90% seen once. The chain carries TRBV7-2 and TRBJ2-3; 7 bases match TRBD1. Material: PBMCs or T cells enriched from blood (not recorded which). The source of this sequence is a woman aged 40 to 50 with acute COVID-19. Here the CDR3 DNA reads TGTGCCAGCAGCTTAAATCCCGGGGCAGGGGGAGATACGCAGTATTTT. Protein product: CASSLNPGAGGDTQYF.